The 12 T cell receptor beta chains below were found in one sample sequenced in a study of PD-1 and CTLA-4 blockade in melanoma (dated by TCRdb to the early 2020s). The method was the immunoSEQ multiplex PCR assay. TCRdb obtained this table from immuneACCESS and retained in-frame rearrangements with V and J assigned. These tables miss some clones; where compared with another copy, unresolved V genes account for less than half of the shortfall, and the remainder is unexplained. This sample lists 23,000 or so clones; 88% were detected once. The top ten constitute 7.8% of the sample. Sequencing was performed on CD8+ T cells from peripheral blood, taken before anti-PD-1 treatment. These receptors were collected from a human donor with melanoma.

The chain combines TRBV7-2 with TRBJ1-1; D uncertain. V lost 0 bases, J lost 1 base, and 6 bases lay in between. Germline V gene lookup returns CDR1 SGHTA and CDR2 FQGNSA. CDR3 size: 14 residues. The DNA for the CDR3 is TGTGCCAGCAGCTTAGCCGGACCGAACACTGAAGCTTTCTTT. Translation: CASSLAGPNTEAFF.

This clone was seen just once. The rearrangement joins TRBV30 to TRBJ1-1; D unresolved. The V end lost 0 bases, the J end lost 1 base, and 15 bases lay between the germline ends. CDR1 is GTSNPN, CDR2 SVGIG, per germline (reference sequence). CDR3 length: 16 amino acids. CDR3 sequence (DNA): TGTGCCTGGAGTGTGGGTTCGATTCTGGGGAACACTGAAGCTTTCTTT. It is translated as CAWSVGSILGNTEAFF. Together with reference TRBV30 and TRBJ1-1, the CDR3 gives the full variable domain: SQTIHQWPATLVQPVGSPLSLECTVEGTSNPNLYWYRQAAGRGLQLLFYSVGIGQISSEVPQNLSASRPQDRQFILSSKKLLLSDSGFYLCAWSVGSILGNTEAFFGQGTRLTVV.

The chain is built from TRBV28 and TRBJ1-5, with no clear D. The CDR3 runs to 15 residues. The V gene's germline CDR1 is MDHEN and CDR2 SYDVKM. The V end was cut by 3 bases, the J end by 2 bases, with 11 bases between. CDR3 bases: TGTGCCAGCAGTTTGTCCGGGGATGGCAATCAGCCCCAGCATTTT. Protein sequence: CASSLSGDGNQPQHF.

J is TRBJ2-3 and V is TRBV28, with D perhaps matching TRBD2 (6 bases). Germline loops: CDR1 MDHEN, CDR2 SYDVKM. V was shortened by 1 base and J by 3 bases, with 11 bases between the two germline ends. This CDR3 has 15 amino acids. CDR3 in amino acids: CASSLSLARTDTQYF. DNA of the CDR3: TGTGCCAGCAGTTTATCCCTAGCGAGGACAGATACGCAGTATTTT.

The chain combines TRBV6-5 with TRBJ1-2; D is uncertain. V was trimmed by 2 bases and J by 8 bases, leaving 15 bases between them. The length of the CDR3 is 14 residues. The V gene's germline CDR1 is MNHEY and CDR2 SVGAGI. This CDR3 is CASSYVTGSMGYTF. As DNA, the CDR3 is TGTGCCAGCAGTTACGTGACGGGGTCGATGGGCTACACCTTC.

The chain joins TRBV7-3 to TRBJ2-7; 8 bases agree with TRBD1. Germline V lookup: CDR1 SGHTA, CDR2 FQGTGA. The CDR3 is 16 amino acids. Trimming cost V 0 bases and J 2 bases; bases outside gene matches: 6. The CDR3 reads CASSLTRDRPPYEQYF. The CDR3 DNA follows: TGTGCCAGCAGCTTAACCCGGGACAGGCCTCCCTACGAGCAGTACTTC.

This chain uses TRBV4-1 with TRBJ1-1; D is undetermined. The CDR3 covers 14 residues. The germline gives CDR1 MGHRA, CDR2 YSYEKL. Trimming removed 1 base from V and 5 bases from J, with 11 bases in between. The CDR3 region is CASSQVAGPTEAFF. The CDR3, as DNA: TGCGCCAGCAGCCAAGTTGCGGGTCCAACTGAAGCTTTCTTT.

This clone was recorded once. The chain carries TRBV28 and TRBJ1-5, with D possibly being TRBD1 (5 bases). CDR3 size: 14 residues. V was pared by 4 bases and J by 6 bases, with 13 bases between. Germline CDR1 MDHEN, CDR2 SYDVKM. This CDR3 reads CASSYFQQGQPQHF. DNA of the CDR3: TGTGCCAGCAGTTATTTTCAGCAGGGTCAGCCCCAGCATTTT.

The CDR3 sequence is CASSPLIWTGGDEKLFF. In DNA form, the CDR3 reads TGTGCCAGCTCACCTCTAATTTGGACAGGGGGCGATGAAAAACTGTTTTTT. J is TRBJ1-4 and V is TRBV18; 11 bases are a match to TRBD1. After removal of 3 bases from V and 6 bases from J, the junction contained 9 bases not matched to a gene. CDR3 size: 17 residues. Germline CDR1 is KGHSH and CDR2 is LQKENI.

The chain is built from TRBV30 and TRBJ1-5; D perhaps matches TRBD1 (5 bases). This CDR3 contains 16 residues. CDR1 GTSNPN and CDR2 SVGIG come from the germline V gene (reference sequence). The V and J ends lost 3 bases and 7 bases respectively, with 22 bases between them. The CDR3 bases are TGTGCCTGGAGGGCCCCCTTAAGAGGGGAGTCGCAGCCCCAGCATTTT. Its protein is CAWRAPLRGESQPQHF.

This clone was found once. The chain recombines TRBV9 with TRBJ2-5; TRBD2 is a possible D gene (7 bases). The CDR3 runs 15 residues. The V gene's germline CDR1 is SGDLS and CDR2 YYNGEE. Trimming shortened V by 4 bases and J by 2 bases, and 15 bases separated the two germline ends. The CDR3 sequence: CASSPGGDLQETQYF. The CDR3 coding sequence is TGTGCCAGCAGCCCGGGGGGCGACCTTCAAGAGACCCAGTACTTC.

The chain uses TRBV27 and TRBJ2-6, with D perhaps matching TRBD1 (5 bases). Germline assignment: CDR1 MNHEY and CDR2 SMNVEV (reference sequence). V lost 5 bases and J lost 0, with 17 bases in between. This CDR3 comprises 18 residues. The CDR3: CASSPTWGVLSGANVLTF. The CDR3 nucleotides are TGTGCCAGCAGTCCTACGTGGGGCGTACTCTCTGGGGCCAACGTCCTGACTTTC.